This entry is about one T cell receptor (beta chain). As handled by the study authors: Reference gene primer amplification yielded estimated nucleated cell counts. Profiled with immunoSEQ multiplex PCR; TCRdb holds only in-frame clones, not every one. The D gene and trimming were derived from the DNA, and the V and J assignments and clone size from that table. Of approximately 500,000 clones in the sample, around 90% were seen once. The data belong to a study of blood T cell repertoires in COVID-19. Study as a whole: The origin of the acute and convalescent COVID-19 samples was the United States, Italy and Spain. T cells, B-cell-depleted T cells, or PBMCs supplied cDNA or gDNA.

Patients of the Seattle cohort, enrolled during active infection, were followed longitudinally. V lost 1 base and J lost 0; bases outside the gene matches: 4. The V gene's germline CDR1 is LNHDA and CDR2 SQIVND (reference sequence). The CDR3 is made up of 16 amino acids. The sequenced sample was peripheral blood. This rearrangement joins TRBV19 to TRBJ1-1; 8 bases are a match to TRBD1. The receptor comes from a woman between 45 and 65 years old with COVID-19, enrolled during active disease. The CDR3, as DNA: TGTGCCAGTAGTATAGGGACAGGGTCCCTGAACACTGAAGCTTTCTTT. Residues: CASSIGTGSLNTEAFF.